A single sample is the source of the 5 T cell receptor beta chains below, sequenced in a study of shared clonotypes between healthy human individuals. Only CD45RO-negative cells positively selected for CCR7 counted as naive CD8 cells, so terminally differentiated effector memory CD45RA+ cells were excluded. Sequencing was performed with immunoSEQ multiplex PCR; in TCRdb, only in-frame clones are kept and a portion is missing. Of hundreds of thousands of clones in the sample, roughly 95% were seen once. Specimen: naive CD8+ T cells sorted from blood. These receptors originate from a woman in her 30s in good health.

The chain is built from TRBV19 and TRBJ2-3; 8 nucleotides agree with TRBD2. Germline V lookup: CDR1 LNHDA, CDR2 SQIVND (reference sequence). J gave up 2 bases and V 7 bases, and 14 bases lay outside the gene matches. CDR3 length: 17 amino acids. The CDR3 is CASKSGLAGRITDTQYF. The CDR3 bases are TGTGCCAGTAAATCTGGGTTAGCGGGGAGGATCACAGATACGCAGTATTTT.

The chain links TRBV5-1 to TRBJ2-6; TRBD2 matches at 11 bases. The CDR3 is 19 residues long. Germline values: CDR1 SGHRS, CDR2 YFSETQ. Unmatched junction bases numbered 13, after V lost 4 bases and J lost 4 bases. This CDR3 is CASSRTSLAGVRGANVLTF. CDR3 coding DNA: TGCGCCAGCAGCAGAACCTCACTAGCGGGAGTACGAGGGGCCAACGTCCTGACTTTC. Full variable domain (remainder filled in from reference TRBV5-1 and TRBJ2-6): KAGVTQTPRYLIKTRGQQVTLSCSPISGHRSVSWYQQTPGQGLQFLFEYFSETQRNKGNFPGRFSGRQFSNSRSEMNVSTLELGDSALYLCASSRTSLAGVRGANVLTFGAGSRLTVL.

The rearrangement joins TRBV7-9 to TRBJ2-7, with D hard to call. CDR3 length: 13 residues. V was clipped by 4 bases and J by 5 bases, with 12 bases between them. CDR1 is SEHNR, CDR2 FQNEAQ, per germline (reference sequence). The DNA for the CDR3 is TGTGCCAGCAGCTCCACCACTAACGACGAGCAGTACTTC. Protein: CASSSTTNDEQYF.

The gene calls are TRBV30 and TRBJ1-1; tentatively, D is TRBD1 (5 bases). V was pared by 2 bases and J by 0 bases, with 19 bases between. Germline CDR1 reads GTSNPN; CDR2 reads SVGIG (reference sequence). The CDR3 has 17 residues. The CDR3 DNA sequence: TGTGCCTGGAGTCTCGGCCTACCCGGGACGGTGAACACTGAAGCTTTCTTT. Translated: CAWSLGLPGTVNTEAFF.

This CDR3 reads CSVEPATSGDYNEQFF. CDR3 in DNA: TGCAGCGTTGAGCCTGCTACTAGCGGTGATTACAATGAGCAGTTCTTC. V is TRBV29-1 and J is TRBJ2-1; 8 bases align to TRBD2. The CDR3 has 16 residues. Germline V lookup: CDR1 SQVTM, CDR2 ANQGSEA. V gave up 3 bases and J gave up 4 bases; unmatched junction bases: 11.